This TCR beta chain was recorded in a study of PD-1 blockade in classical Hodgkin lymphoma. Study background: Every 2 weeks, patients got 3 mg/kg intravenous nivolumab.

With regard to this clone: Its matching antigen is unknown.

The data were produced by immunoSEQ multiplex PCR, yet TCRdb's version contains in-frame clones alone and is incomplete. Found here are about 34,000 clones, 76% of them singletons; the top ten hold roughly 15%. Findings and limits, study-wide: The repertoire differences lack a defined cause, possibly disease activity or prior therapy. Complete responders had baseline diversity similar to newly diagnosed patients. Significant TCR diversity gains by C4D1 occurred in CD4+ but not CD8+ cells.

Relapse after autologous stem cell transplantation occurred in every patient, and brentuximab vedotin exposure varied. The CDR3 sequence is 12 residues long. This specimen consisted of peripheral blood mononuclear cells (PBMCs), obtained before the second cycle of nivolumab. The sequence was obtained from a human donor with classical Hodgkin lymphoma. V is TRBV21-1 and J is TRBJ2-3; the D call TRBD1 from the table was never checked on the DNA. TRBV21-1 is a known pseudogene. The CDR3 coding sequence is TGTGCCAGCGACGGACAGGGGGATACGCAGTATTTT. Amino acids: CASDGQGDTQYF.